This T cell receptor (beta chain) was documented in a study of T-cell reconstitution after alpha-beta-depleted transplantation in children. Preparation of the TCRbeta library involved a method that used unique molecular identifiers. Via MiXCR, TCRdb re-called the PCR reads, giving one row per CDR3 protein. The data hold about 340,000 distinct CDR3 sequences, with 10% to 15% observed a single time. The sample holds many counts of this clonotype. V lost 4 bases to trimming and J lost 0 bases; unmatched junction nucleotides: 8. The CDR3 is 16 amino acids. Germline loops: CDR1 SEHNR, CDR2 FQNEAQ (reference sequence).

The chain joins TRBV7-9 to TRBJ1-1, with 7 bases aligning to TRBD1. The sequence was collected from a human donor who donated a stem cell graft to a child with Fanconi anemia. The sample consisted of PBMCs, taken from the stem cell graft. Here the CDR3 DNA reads TGTGCCAGCAGCTCACCAGGGGGAACTTTGAACACTGAAGCTTTCTTT. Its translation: CASSSPGGTLNTEAFF.